This T cell receptor beta chain came from a study of blood T cell repertoires in COVID-19. V gave up 0 bases and J gave up 7 bases, with 4 bases separating them. The CDR3 is made up of 12 amino acids. CDR1 and CDR2 from the germline V gene are SGHAT and FQNNGV. This table comes from immunoSEQ multiplex PCR, and its TCRdb copy is limited to in-frame clones, with some not included. Of fewer than 90,000 clones listed, about 77% were seen once; the top ten hold approximately 6.3%. The source material was peripheral blood. The clonotype comes from a man between 65 and 79 years old with COVID-19, enrolled during active disease. This chain uses TRBV11-2 with TRBJ2-4; D is uncertain. DNA of the CDR3: TGTGCCAGCAGCTTAGATTCGAACATTCAGTACTTC. Its translation is CASSLDSNIQYF.